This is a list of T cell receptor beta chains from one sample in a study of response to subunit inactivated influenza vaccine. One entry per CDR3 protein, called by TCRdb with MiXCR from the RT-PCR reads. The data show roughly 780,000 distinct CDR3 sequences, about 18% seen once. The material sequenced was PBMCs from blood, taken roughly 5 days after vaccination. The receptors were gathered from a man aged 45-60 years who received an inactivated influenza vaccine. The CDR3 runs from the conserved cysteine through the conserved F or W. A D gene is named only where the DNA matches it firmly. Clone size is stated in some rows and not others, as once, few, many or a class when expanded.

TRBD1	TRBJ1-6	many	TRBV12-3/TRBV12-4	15	TGTGCCAGCAGCCCATCGGACAGGGGAGGCTCACCCCTCCACTTT	CASSPSDRGGSPLHF
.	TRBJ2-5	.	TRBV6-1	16	TGTGCCAGCAGGAATTTCGGAAGGGGGAGTCAAGAGACCCAGTACTTC	CASRNFGRGSQETQYF
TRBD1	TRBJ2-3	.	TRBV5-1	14	TGCGCCAGCAGAAGAGGACAGGGAACAGATACGCAGTATTTT	CASRRGQGTDTQYF
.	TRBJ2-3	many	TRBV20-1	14	TGCAGTGCTAGAGGAACCGGAAACACAGATACGCAGTATTTT	CSARGTGNTDTQYF
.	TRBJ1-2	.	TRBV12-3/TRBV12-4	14	TGTGCCAGCAGTGATCGACAGTGGTTCTATGGCTACACCTTC	CASSDRQWFYGYTF
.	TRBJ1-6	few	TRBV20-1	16	TGCAGTGCTAGAGACTTCCATGCGATAGGGGAGGCACCCCTCCACTTT	CSARDFHAIGEAPLHF
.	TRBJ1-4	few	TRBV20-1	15	TGCAGTGCTGTTGGCAGGGGTTTCCTCAGTGAAAAACTGTTTTTT	CSAVGRGFLSEKLFF
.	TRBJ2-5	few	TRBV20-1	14	TGCAGTGCTAGAGATCCGGGCGGCGCAGAGACCCAGTACTTC	CSARDPGGAETQYF
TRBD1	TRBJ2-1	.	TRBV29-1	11	TGCAGCCATGACAGGGGTAATGAGCAGTTCTTC	CSHDRGNEQFF
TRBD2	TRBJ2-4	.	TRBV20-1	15	TGTTCCGTAGCGGGGGGGCCATTTGACAAAAACATTCAGTACTTC	CSVAGGPFDKNIQYF
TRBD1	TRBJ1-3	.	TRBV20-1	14	TGCAGTGCCCTCCTCAGGGGGCGCGGAAACACCATATATTTT	CSALLRGRGNTIYF
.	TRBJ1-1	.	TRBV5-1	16	TGCGCCAGCAGCTTCGCATTAGGGCAGGGGAACACTGAAGCTTTCTTT	CASSFALGQGNTEAFF
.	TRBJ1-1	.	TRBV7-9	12	TGTGCCAGCAGCCTGGGGTCATCTGAAGCTTTCTTT	CASSLGSSEAFF
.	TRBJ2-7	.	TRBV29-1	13	TGCAGCGTTTCTGCCCGGGACGGTTACGAGCAGTACTTC	CSVSARDGYEQYF
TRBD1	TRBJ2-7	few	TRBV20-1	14	TGCAGTGCCTCCGGGACAGGGACGTACTACGAGCAGTACTTC	CSASGTGTYYEQYF